The 17 T cell receptor beta chains below come from one sample, sequenced in a study of T cell responses to AZD1222 COVID-19 vaccine. Method: immunoSEQ multiplex PCR; TCRdb's copy keeps in-frame clones and lacks some. The sample includes 130,000 to 150,000 clones, 85% to 95% of them seen just once. Sample: peripheral blood, taken on day 0 of MenACWY control vaccination. The receptors were gathered from an adult in good health.

This chain connects TRBV27 to TRBJ2-3; D tentatively reads TRBD1 or TRBD2 (6 bases each). Germline CDR1 is MNHEY and CDR2 is SMNVEV (reference sequence). V lost 7 bases and J 4 bases, leaving 12 bases between the germline ends. There are 13 residues in the CDR3. The CDR3 loop reads CASKGGMADTQYF. The CDR3 bases are TGTGCCAGCAAAGGGGGGATGGCAGATACGCAGTATTTT.

This chain uses TRBV5-4 with TRBJ2-5; the D is unclear. CDR1 and CDR2 (germline): SGHNT, YYREEE (reference sequence). Between the trimmed V and J ends, which lost 1 base and 2 bases, there was a span of 12 bases. This CDR3 has 15 amino acids. This CDR3 reads CASSLRHFGQETQYF. CDR3 nucleotides: TGTGCCAGCAGCTTGAGGCACTTTGGACAAGAGACCCAGTACTTC.

The V and J genes are TRBV5-1 and TRBJ1-5; weak D call: TRBD1 (5 bases). CDR1 SGHRS and CDR2 YFSETQ come from the germline V gene. The CDR3 contains 16 residues. V was shortened by 0 bases and J by 6 bases, with 16 bases between the two germline ends. Here the CDR3 reads CASSLDGGSTGQPQHF. CDR3 in DNA: TGCGCCAGCAGCTTGGATGGGGGTTCAACCGGTCAGCCCCAGCATTTT.

This rearrangement joins TRBV6-5 to TRBJ1-3; no firm D call. Germline CDR1 and CDR2: MNHEY and SVGAGI. The CDR3 has 13 amino acids. The V gene lost 6 bases and the J gene lost 0 bases, with 6 bases spanning the gap. Written as DNA, the CDR3 is TGTGCCAGCAGGACTTACTCTGGAAACACCATATATTTT. It codes for CASRTYSGNTIYF.

The CDR3, as DNA: TGCGCCAGCAGCTTGGTGGGCTTGAACACCGGGGAGCTGTTTTTT. Amino acid sequence: CASSLVGLNTGELFF. V is TRBV5-1 and J is TRBJ2-2; no firm D call. Germline values: CDR1 SGHRS, CDR2 YFSETQ. CDR3 length equals 15 residues. V lost 0 bases, J lost 1 base, and 7 bases lay in between.

The J gene is TRBJ2-3, the V gene TRBV5-1; 11 bases agree with TRBD2. There are 16 residues in the CDR3. Germline CDR1 SGHRS, CDR2 YFSETQ. Trimming at V came to 0 bases and at J to 4 bases, leaving 4 bases not matched to a gene. In DNA form, the CDR3 reads TGCGCCAGCAGCTTGGGTAGCGGGGGGGCCGCAGATACGCAGTATTTT. Protein: CASSLGSGGAADTQYF. The variable domain in full, completed from reference TRBV5-1 and TRBJ2-3, reads KAGVTQTPRYLIKTRGQQVTLSCSPISGHRSVSWYQQTPGQGLQFLFEYFSETQRNKGNFPGRFSGRQFSNSRSEMNVSTLELGDSALYLCASSLGSGGAADTQYFGPGTRLTVL.

The chain links TRBV5-6 to TRBJ2-1; 8 bases line up with TRBD2. CDR3 length: 14 amino acids. Trimming took 7 bases from V and 9 from J; bases not matched to a gene: 12. In germline, CDR1 is SGHDT, CDR2 YYEEEE. The CDR3 spells CASGLSGTTGEQFF. CDR3 nucleotide sequence: TGTGCCAGCGGTCTTAGCGGGACTACAGGTGAGCAGTTCTTC.

This chain links TRBV5-4 with TRBJ2-7, with D tentatively TRBD1 (5 bases). The CDR3 consists of 12 residues. Per the germline V gene, CDR1 is SGHNT and CDR2 is YYREEE (reference sequence). V dropped 4 bases and J dropped 0 bases, with 5 bases sitting between them. CDR3 protein: CASSQGSYEQYF. In DNA, the CDR3 is TGTGCCAGCAGCCAGGGCTCCTACGAGCAGTACTTC.

This clone was picked up one time. The V call is TRBV18, the J call TRBJ1-5; D is possibly TRBD1 (5 bases). Per the germline V gene, CDR1 is KGHSH and CDR2 is LQKENI. This CDR3 region has 17 residues. V was cut by 6 bases and J by 0 bases, with 18 bases left in between. CDR3: CASSYREGSSSNQPQHF. The DNA of the CDR3 is TGTGCCAGCTCCTACCGAGAGGGGTCGTCTAGCAATCAGCCCCAGCATTTT.

The chain couples TRBV7-8 to TRBJ1-2; tentative D call: TRBD1 (6 bases). CDR1 SGHVS and CDR2 FQNEAQ come from the germline V gene. This CDR3 comprises 13 residues. V was cut by 5 bases and J by 4 bases, with 11 bases left in between. The CDR3 bases are TGTGCCAGCAGCAGGACAGACCCCTATGGCTACACCTTC. This gives the protein CASSRTDPYGYTF.

The chain links TRBV10-3 to TRBJ2-2, with D unclear. Per the germline V gene, CDR1 is ENHRY and CDR2 is SYGVKD. This CDR3 region has 17 residues. V was clipped by 0 bases and J by 2 bases, with 13 bases between them. DNA for the CDR3: TGTGCCATCAGTGAGTCTTTAGGGCTGACTAACACCGGGGAGCTGTTTTTT. Translating it yields CAISESLGLTNTGELFF.

This clone was counted a single time. This chain joins TRBV6-1 and TRBJ1-2; D unclear. This CDR3 contains 14 residues. The germline V gene encodes CDR1 MNHNS and CDR2 SASEGT. Trimming removed 0 bases from V and 4 bases from J, with 9 bases in between. The CDR3 DNA is TGTGCCAGCAGTGAAGCGGGTGGCAGCTATGGCTACACCTTC. Translating gives CASSEAGGSYGYTF.

The rearrangement joins TRBV5-1 to TRBJ2-3; D is undetermined. Trimming shortened V by 0 bases and J by 2 bases, and 7 bases separated the two germline ends. CDR1 SGHRS and CDR2 YFSETQ come from the germline V gene. This CDR3 spans 14 amino acids. CDR3 region: CASSLEGYTDTQYF. The CDR3 nucleotides read TGCGCCAGCAGCTTGGAGGGATACACAGATACGCAGTATTTT. Supplemented by reference TRBV5-1 and TRBJ2-3, the full variable domain reads KAGVTQTPRYLIKTRGQQVTLSCSPISGHRSVSWYQQTPGQGLQFLFEYFSETQRNKGNFPGRFSGRQFSNSRSEMNVSTLELGDSALYLCASSLEGYTDTQYFGPGTRLTVL.

The CDR3 nucleotides are TGTGCCAGCAGCCCGGACCCGTATACGATATATTTT. Translating gives CASSPDPYTIYF. The J gene is TRBJ1-3, the V gene TRBV12-3 or TRBV12-4; D ambiguous. V lost 6 bases to trimming and J lost 13 bases, with 16 bases between them. The CDR3 consists of 12 residues.

Here the CDR3 DNA reads TGTGCCAGCAGGTTGACGGGCCTGGATACGCAGTATTTT. Its protein is CASRLTGLDTQYF. J is TRBJ2-3 and V is TRBV3-1 (or the pseudogene TRBV3-2); D remains unclear. The ends were cut back, 6 bases at V and 6 bases at J, with 13 bases in the middle. The germline V gene encodes CDR1 LGHDT and CDR2 YNNKEL (reference sequence). The CDR3 is made up of 13 amino acids.

The V call is TRBV12-5, the J call TRBJ2-7; D remains unclear. CDR3 length: 16 residues. The V and J ends lost 0 bases and 0 bases respectively, with 12 bases between them. Germline V gene sequence: CDR1 LGHNT, CDR2 FRNRAP. The CDR3 DNA is TGTGCTAGTGGTTTGGTACTTACGACGAGCTCCTACGAGCAGTACTTC. It encodes CASGLVLTTSSYEQYF. Together with reference TRBV12-5 and TRBJ2-7, the CDR3 gives the full variable domain: DARVTQTPRHKVTEMGQEVTMRCQPILGHNTVFWYRQTMMQGLELLAYFRNRAPLDDSGMPKDRFSAEMPDATLATLKIQPSEPRDSAVYFCASGLVLTTSSYEQYFGPGTRLTVT.

J is TRBJ2-1 and V is TRBV24-1, with D perhaps matching TRBD2 (6 bases). V lost 1 base to trimming and J lost 9 bases, with 18 bases between them. The CDR3 is 16 amino acids. CDR1 is KGHDR and CDR2 is SFDVKD in the germline V gene. This chain's CDR3 is CATSDLAASDVSEQFF. Here the CDR3 DNA reads TGTGCCACCAGTGATTTAGCGGCTAGCGACGTCAGTGAGCAGTTCTTC.